These T cell receptor beta chains were read from a single sample in a study of cytomegalovirus exposure and HLA in healthy donors. Sequencing was performed with immunoSEQ multiplex PCR; in TCRdb, only in-frame clones are kept and a portion is missing. The sample has around 130,000 clones, 77% seen once. The specimen sequenced was PBMCs. All receptors come from a man between 18 and 29 years old in good health and CMV-seropositive. The CDR3 runs from the conserved cysteine through the conserved F or W. D genes are given only for firm matches. Clone size is given for some rows only: seen once, a few or many times, or a class if the clone is expanded.

>TRBJ1-3|TRBV10-3|.|.
CASMGRTSGNTIYF
TGTGCCAGCATGGGGCGGACCTCTGGAAACACCATATATTTT
>TRBJ2-3|TRBV29-1|.|.
CSVEDGQLTDTQYF
TGCAGCGTTGAAGATGGGCAGTTGACAGATACGCAGTATTTT
>TRBJ2-7|TRBV7-9|.|TRBD1
CASSSGQGHSYEQYF
TGTGCCAGCAGCTCGGGACAGGGGCACTCCTACGAGCAGTACTTC
>TRBJ1-4|TRBV7-2|few|.
CASSLQFQKNEKLFF
TGTGCCAGCAGCTTACAGTTCCAGAAAAATGAAAAACTGTTTTTT
>TRBJ1-1|TRBV19|.|TRBD1
CASRDRGLSEAFF
TGTGCCAGTAGGGACAGGGGGCTGTCTGAAGCTTTCTTT
>TRBJ2-1|TRBV10-3|.|TRBD2
CAISAWREEVYNEQFF
TGTGCCATCAGTGCCTGGCGGGAGGAAGTCTACAATGAGCAGTTCTTC
>TRBJ2-3|TRBV2|.|.
CASNADPTDTQYF
TGTGCCAGCAATGCGGATCCCACAGATACGCAGTATTTT
>TRBJ2-5|TRBV7-8|.|.
CASSLDSHETQYF
TGTGCCAGCAGCTTAGACAGTCATGAGACCCAGTACTTC
>TRBJ2-7|TRBV13|.|TRBD2
CASSPGGAGGVYEQYF
TGTGCCAGCAGCCCGGGGGGAGCGGGGGGGGTCTACGAGCAGTACTTC
>TRBJ1-2|TRBV7-9|.|.
CASSFSGFRNYGYTF
TGTGCCAGCAGCTTCTCGGGGTTTCGGAACTATGGCTACACCTTC
>TRBJ2-5|TRBV2|.|TRBD1
CATYDRGQETQYF
TGTGCCACGTACGACAGGGGGCAAGAGACCCAGTACTTC
>TRBJ2-1|TRBV7-2|.|TRBD1
CASSSRTGGEEFF
TGTGCCAGCAGCTCAAGGACAGGGGGCGAGGAGTTCTTC
>TRBJ1-2|TRBV5-6|.|TRBD1
CASRGTDYGYTF
TGTGCCAGCAGGGGGACAGACTATGGCTACACCTTC
>TRBJ2-7|TRBV28|.|TRBD1
CASLGQVPYEQYF
TGTGCCAGCCTTGGACAGGTCCCCTACGAGCAGTACTTC
>TRBJ2-7|TRBV5-6|few|.
CASSLARIPSYEQYF
TGTGCCAGCAGCTTGGCCCGAATTCCGAGCTACGAGCAGTACTTC
>TRBJ1-1|TRBV4-1|once|.
CASSGQGITEAFF
TGCGCCAGCAGTGGTCAGGGGATTACTGAAGCTTTCTTT
>TRBJ2-7|TRBV28|.|.
CATQITGLRYEQYF
TGTGCCACCCAGATCACAGGGCTTCGTTACGAGCAGTACTTC
>TRBJ2-7|TRBV30|.|.
CAWSGPGLSSYEQYF
TGTGCCTGGAGTGGTCCAGGATTAAGCTCCTACGAGCAGTACTTC
>TRBJ2-7|TRBV5-1|.|.
CASTGGLGMGEQYF
TGCGCCAGCACCGGGGGACTTGGTATGGGCGAGCAGTACTTC
>TRBJ1-2|TRBV4-1|.|.
CASSQAYSQANYGYTF
TGCGCCAGCAGCCAAGCCTACAGCCAAGCTAACTATGGCTACACCTTC
>TRBJ2-1|TRBV29-1|.|.
CSVVSRGYEQFF
TGCAGCGTTGTCAGTAGGGGGTATGAGCAGTTCTTC
>TRBJ2-7|TRBV6-6|.|TRBD2
CASSFRGGPSYEQYF
TGTGCCAGCAGTTTTCGGGGGGGACCGTCCTACGAGCAGTACTTC
>TRBJ1-1|TRBV6-6|.|.
CASTLGSTEAFF
TGTGCCAGCACCCTCGGGAGCACTGAAGCTTTCTTT
>TRBJ2-1|TRBV27|.|TRBD2
CASSLPGLAGGGASYNEQFF
TGTGCCAGCAGTTTACCCGGACTAGCGGGAGGGGGGGCATCCTACAATGAGCAGTTCTTC
>TRBJ1-2|TRBV2|.|TRBD1
CAIQKLGRQGPNYGYTF
TGTGCCATACAAAAACTGGGGCGACAGGGACCGAACTATGGCTACACCTTC
>TRBJ2-1|TRBV10-1|.|TRBD2
CASSDFGPSGGQGFF
TGCGCCAGCAGTGATTTTGGTCCTAGCGGGGGGCAAGGGTTCTTC
>TRBJ1-2|TRBV25-1|.|.
CASSEYDSSNYGYTF
TGTGCCAGCAGTGAATATGACAGTTCTAACTATGGCTACACCTTC
>TRBJ2-7|TRBV5-1|.|.
CASESTPASEQYF
TGCGCCAGCGAGAGCACCCCCGCCTCCGAGCAGTACTTC
>TRBJ1-1|TRBV6-5|once|.
CASSYISGVTEAFF
TGTGCCAGCAGTTACATTTCAGGGGTCACTGAAGCTTTCTTT
>TRBJ1-2|TRBV4-1|.|.
CASSQGAATNYGYTF
TGCGCCAGCAGCCAAGGCGCGGCAACCAACTATGGCTACACCTTC
>TRBJ1-1|TRBV6-5|.|.
CASSTRTGNTEAFF
TGTGCCAGCAGTACTAGGACGGGAAACACTGAAGCTTTCTTT
>TRBJ1-3|TRBV7-2|.|TRBD1
CASSSQQGNGNTIYF
TGTGCCAGCAGCTCCCAACAGGGGAACGGAAACACCATATATTTT
>TRBJ1-4|TRBV30|once|.
CAWSVGGGQEKLFF
TGTGCCTGGAGTGTAGGGGGGGGGCAGGAAAAACTGTTTTTT
>TRBJ2-7|TRBV5-1|.|TRBD1
CASSLEQGASYEQYF
TGCGCCAGCAGCTTGGAACAGGGGGCATCCTACGAGCAGTACTTC
>TRBJ2-7|TRBV19|few|TRBD2
CASSNPSGSYEQYF
TGTGCCAGTAGTAATCCTAGCGGGAGTTACGAGCAGTACTTC
>TRBJ2-1|TRBV12-5|.|TRBD1
CASGSATGPYNEQFF
TGTGCTAGTGGTTCCGCGACAGGGCCCTACAATGAGCAGTTCTTC
>TRBJ2-7|TRBV7-9|.|.
CASSLATRQEQYF
TGTGCCAGCAGCTTAGCTACCAGACAGGAGCAGTACTTC
>TRBJ1-4|TRBV5-6|.|TRBD1
CASSLGTGANGLFF
TGTGCCAGCAGCCTCGGGACAGGGGCCAATGGACTGTTTTTT
>TRBJ2-1|TRBV28|.|.
CASSSSGAPAGEQFF
.
>TRBJ1-1|TRBV15|.|.
CATSERGWNTEAFF
TGTGCCACCAGCGAGAGAGGGTGGAACACTGAAGCTTTCTTT
>TRBJ2-5|TRBV19|few|.
CASSPLSGSPQETQYF
TGTGCCAGTAGCCCCCTGTCCGGGAGCCCACAAGAGACCCAGTACTTC
>TRBJ2-1|TRBV6-1|.|TRBD2
CASSWTSGSNEQFF
TGTGCCAGCAGTTGGACTAGCGGAAGCAATGAGCAGTTCTTC
>TRBJ2-1|TRBV5-4|.|.
CASHGSYRDEQFF
TGTGCCAGCCACGGTTCCTATCGGGATGAGCAGTTCTTC
>TRBJ2-2|TRBV7-6|.|TRBD1
CASSVTGYTGELFF
TGTGCCAGCAGCGTGACAGGGTACACCGGGGAGCTGTTTTTT
>TRBJ2-1|TRBV6-4|.|.
CASSVTGGSLSYNEQFF
TGTGCCAGCAGTGTAACGGGGGGCTCCCTCTCCTACAATGAGCAGTTCTTC
>TRBJ1-4|TRBV10-3|once|TRBD1
CATGSGQGDEKLFF
TGTGCCACCGGATCGGGACAGGGAGATGAAAAACTGTTTTTT
>TRBJ1-2|TRBV30|.|.
CAINQGYTF
TGTGCTATTAACCAGGGCTACACCTTC
>TRBJ2-4|TRBV6-1|.|.
CASSEFGGAGNSQYF
TGTGCCAGCAGTGAATTTGGGGGCGCAGGAAACAGTCAGTACTTC
>TRBJ1-2|TRBV19|.|.
CASSMGTGNYGYTF
TGTGCCAGTAGTATGGGCACGGGAAACTATGGCTACACCTTC
>TRBJ2-5|TRBV2|.|TRBD1
CATLDRGEVETQYF
TGTGCCACCTTGGACAGGGGGGAAGTGGAGACCCAGTACTTC
>TRBJ1-1|TRBV5-1|.|.
CASSFTGNTEAFF
TGCGCCAGCAGCTTCACAGGTAACACTGAAGCTTTCTTT
>TRBJ2-7|TRBV30|few|.
CAWRTAGAHEQYF
TGTGCCTGGAGGACTGCAGGGGCCCACGAGCAGTACTTC
>TRBJ2-7|TRBV5-1|few|TRBD2
CASSPGLAGSSYEQYF
TGCGCCAGCAGCCCGGGACTAGCGGGAAGCTCCTACGAGCAGTACTTC
>TRBJ2-7|TRBV11-2|once|.
CASSPGLLYEQYF
TGTGCCAGCAGCCCCGGACTGCTCTACGAGCAGTACTTC
>TRBJ1-1|TRBV4-2|.|TRBD1
CASSQGQGAEGEAFF
TGTGCCAGCAGCCAGGGACAGGGGGCGGAAGGTGAAGCTTTCTTT
>TRBJ2-1|TRBV9|once|TRBD2
CASSAPGLAGLDEQFF
TGTGCCAGCAGCGCCCCGGGACTAGCGGGGCTAGATGAGCAGTTCTTC
>TRBJ1-3|TRBV28|.|.
CASSFSRAGNTIYF
TGTGCCAGCAGTTTTTCTCGTGCTGGAAACACCATATATTTT
>TRBJ1-1|TRBV7-6|.|.
CASSLIAPNTEAFF
TGTGCCAGCAGCTTAATTGCGCCGAACACTGAAGCTTTCTTT
>TRBJ2-5|TRBV5-1|.|TRBD2
CASSLARTSGSQETQYF
TGCGCCAGCAGCCTAGCTCGGACTAGCGGGTCTCAAGAGACCCAGTACTTC